These T cell receptor beta chains were read from a single sample in a study of T cell responses to AZD1222 COVID-19 vaccine. Sequencing used immunoSEQ multiplex PCR; TCRdb keeps in-frame clones, though not all of them. The table includes under 150,000 clones, almost 95% detected once. The sequences come from peripheral blood, collected 28 days after the second AZD1222 dose. Source of these receptors: an adult who received the AZD1222 COVID-19 vaccine. The CDR3 runs from the conserved cysteine through the conserved F or W. A D gene is named only where the DNA matches it firmly. Clone size is given for some rows only: seen once, a few or many times, or a class if the clone is expanded.

NA	TRBV3-1/TRBV3-2	TRBD2	TRBJ2-2	CASSQAGLAGGGTGELFF	TGTGCCAGCAGCCAGGCGGGACTAGCGGGAGGGGGCACCGGGGAGCTGTTTTTT
NA	TRBV12-5	TRBD2	TRBJ2-7	CASVPGGAGGTHEQYF	TGTGCTAGTGTCCCTGGGGGAGCGGGAGGTACCCACGAGCAGTACTTC
few	TRBV5-4	NA	TRBJ1-2	CASSLGAGGYTF	TGTGCCAGCAGCTTGGGCGCGGGGGGCTACACCTTC
once	TRBV7-9	NA	TRBJ1-5	CASSSATGHNQPQHF	TGTGCCAGCTCCTCGGCGACAGGTCACAATCAGCCCCAGCATTTT
NA	TRBV15	NA	TRBJ2-1	CATSRDARVQFF	TGTGCCACCAGCAGAGATGCTAGGGTGCAGTTCTTC
NA	TRBV5-4	TRBD1	TRBJ1-2	CASSLYGGQGFLTGGYTF	TGTGCCAGCAGCTTGTATGGAGGACAGGGATTTCTAACGGGAGGCTACACCTTC
NA	TRBV19	NA	TRBJ1-2	CASERRVNYGYTF	TGTGCCAGTGAAAGGCGGGTTAACTATGGCTACACCTTC
NA	TRBV7-9	NA	TRBJ1-1	CASSPGRWTENTEAFF	TGTGCCAGCAGCCCGGGCCGGTGGACAGAGAACACTGAAGCTTTCTTT
NA	TRBV5-6	NA	TRBJ1-1	CASSSRGGTNLNTEAFF	TGTGCCAGCAGCTCCCGCGGAGGCACTAATTTGAACACTGAAGCTTTCTTT
NA	TRBV12-3/TRBV12-4	NA	TRBJ1-5	CASSLNPNQPQHF	TGTGCCAGCAGTTTAAACCCTAATCAGCCCCAGCATTTT
NA	TRBV6-2/TRBV6-3	NA	TRBJ2-3	CASSAVSVTDTQYF	TGTGCCAGCAGCGCTGTTTCTGTAACAGATACGCAGTATTTT
NA	TRBV28	NA	TRBJ1-2	CASSLEHLYRGYTF	TGTGCCAGCAGTTTAGAGCATCTCTATAGAGGCTACACCTTC
NA	TRBV19	TRBD1	TRBJ1-5	CASSWTGGINQPQHF	TGTGCCAGTAGTTGGACAGGGGGCATCAATCAGCCCCAGCATTTT
NA	TRBV19	NA	TRBJ2-5	CASSIGVRTAQETQYF	TGTGCCAGTAGTATTGGGGTCAGGACAGCCCAAGAGACCCAGTACTTC
NA	TRBV27	TRBD1	TRBJ1-1	CASTPTGRNTEAFF	TGTGCCAGCACCCCGACAGGGAGGAACACTGAAGCTTTCTTT
NA	TRBV6-1	NA	TRBJ2-7	CASSEEGKGSEQYF	TGTGCCAGCAGTGAAGAGGGAAAGGGCTCCGAGCAGTACTTC
NA	TRBV29-1	NA	TRBJ2-3	CSVRRLLASPDTQYF	TGCAGCGTTCGCCGACTGCTAGCGAGCCCAGATACGCAGTATTTT
NA	TRBV3-1/TRBV3-2	NA	TRBJ1-1	CASSPLIMNREGTEAFF	TGTGCCAGCAGCCCCCTAATTATGAACAGGGAAGGCACTGAAGCTTTCTTT
NA	TRBV6-5	NA	TRBJ1-2	CASSSPGAGYTF	TGTGCCAGCAGTTCCCCGGGGGCGGGCTACACCTTC
NA	TRBV10-3	NA	TRBJ1-2	CAIKQEGYTF	TGTGCCATCAAACAGGAAGGCTACACCTTC
NA	TRBV18	NA	TRBJ1-2	CASSKVSGDYGYTF	TGTGCCAGCTCAAAAGTGTCAGGGGACTATGGCTACACCTTC
NA	TRBV7-2	TRBD1	TRBJ1-5	CASSQGQAGQPQHF	TGTGCCAGCAGCCAGGGACAGGCGGGTCAGCCCCAGCATTTT
NA	TRBV5-6	TRBD1	TRBJ2-1	CASSLAPGQGDNEQFF	TGTGCCAGCAGCTTGGCTCCCGGACAGGGCGACAATGAGCAGTTCTTC
NA	TRBV29-1	NA	TRBJ2-5	CSVLREAQYF	TGCAGCGTTTTAAGGGAGGCCCAGTACTTC
NA	TRBV18	NA	TRBJ1-4	CASSPQKATNEKLFF	TGTGCCAGCTCACCCCAGAAAGCAACTAATGAAAAACTGTTTTTT
NA	TRBV5-4	NA	TRBJ1-4	CASSPTVTNEKLFF	TGTGCCAGCAGCCCGACTGTAACTAATGAAAAACTGTTTTTT
NA	TRBV7-2	NA	TRBJ2-2	CASSRQVPTGELFF	TGTGCCAGCAGCAGGCAGGTACCCACCGGGGAGCTGTTTTTT
NA	TRBV5-6	TRBD1	TRBJ1-1	CASSTEWTGGTEAFF	TGTGCCAGCAGCACCGAGTGGACAGGAGGTACTGAAGCTTTCTTT
NA	TRBV7-2	TRBD2	TRBJ2-1	CASSSQGTRGPILHNEQFF	TGTGCCAGCAGCTCACAAGGGACTAGGGGTCCCATCCTTCACAATGAGCAGTTCTTC
NA	TRBV4-2	NA	TRBJ1-1	CASSQPLWTEAFF	TGTGCCAGCAGCCAGCCACTGTGGACTGAAGCTTTCTTT
NA	TRBV19	NA	TRBJ1-2	CASIGFTGRLKRGYTF	TGTGCCAGTATCGGATTCACGGGTCGCCTAAAGCGTGGCTACACCTTC
NA	TRBV7-9	NA	TRBJ1-1	CASSLEPTPGTEAFF	TGTGCCAGCAGCTTAGAGCCGACCCCCGGGACTGAAGCTTTCTTT
once	TRBV6-5	NA	TRBJ1-1	CASRPLAGRTEAFF	TGTGCCAGCAGACCTCTCGCAGGGCGGACTGAAGCTTTCTTT
NA	TRBV28	TRBD1	TRBJ1-2	CASSNPGQGRGYTF	TGTGCCAGCAGTAACCCCGGACAGGGCCGCGGCTACACCTTC
once	TRBV27	NA	TRBJ1-4	CASSYGINEKLFF	TGTGCCAGCAGTTACGGGATTAATGAAAAACTGTTTTTT
NA	TRBV28	NA	TRBJ1-1	CASSPQRVNTEAFF	TGTGCCAGCAGCCCCCAGAGGGTGAACACTGAAGCTTTCTTT
NA	TRBV19	TRBD2	TRBJ2-3	CASRVIAGSSTDTQYF	TGTGCCAGTAGAGTCATAGCGGGATCTAGCACAGATACGCAGTATTTT
NA	TRBV3-1/TRBV3-2	TRBD1	TRBJ1-4	CASSQGDSHNEKLFF	TGTGCCAGCAGCCAGGGGGACAGTCATAATGAAAAACTGTTTTTT
NA	TRBV4-2	TRBD1	TRBJ1-5	CARGRGSNQPQHF	TGTGCCCGAGGCAGGGGGAGCAATCAGCCCCAGCATTTT
NA	TRBV5-5	NA	TRBJ1-4	CASSSQGTPNEKLFF	TGTGCCAGCAGCTCTCAGGGGACCCCTAATGAAAAACTGTTTTTT
NA	TRBV27	NA	TRBJ1-1	CASRWDGTTEAFF	TGTGCCAGCAGGTGGGACGGGACCACTGAAGCTTTCTTT
NA	TRBV6-6	NA	TRBJ2-4	CASSYESLAKNIQYF	TGTGCCAGCTCCTACGAGTCTCTAGCCAAAAACATTCAGTACTTC
NA	TRBV3-1/TRBV3-2	TRBD1	TRBJ1-2	CASSPHGTGTYGYTF	TGTGCCAGCAGCCCTCACGGGACAGGGACCTATGGCTACACCTTC
NA	TRBV7-9	TRBD1	TRBJ1-5	CASSSGQGAGQPQHF	TGTGCCAGCAGCTCGGGACAGGGGGCCGGGCAGCCCCAGCATTTT
once	TRBV4-2	TRBD2	TRBJ2-5	CASSPIAGVGETQYF	TGTGCCAGCAGCCCGATAGCGGGAGTTGGGGAGACCCAGTACTTC
NA	TRBV6-5	NA	TRBJ2-7	CASSSSSYEQYF	TGTGCCAGCAGTTCCTCCTCCTACGAGCAGTACTTC
NA	TRBV3-1/TRBV3-2	TRBD1	TRBJ1-6	CASSHTGGNSPLHF	TGTGCCAGCAGCCACACAGGGGGTAATTCACCCCTCCACTTT
NA	TRBV18	NA	TRBJ1-2	CASSPDNAVYGYTF	TGTGCCAGCTCACCCGACAACGCCGTATATGGCTACACCTTC
NA	TRBV7-6	NA	TRBJ2-1	CASSFQISDNEQFF	TGTGCCAGCAGCTTTCAGATCAGCGACAATGAGCAGTTCTTC
NA	TRBV30	NA	TRBJ2-7	CAWSQVTYEQYF	TGTGCCTGGAGCCAGGTTACCTACGAGCAGTACTTC
NA	TRBV5-1	TRBD2	TRBJ2-1	CASSLAGGPREQFF	TGCGCCAGCAGTTTAGCGGGAGGGCCTCGTGAGCAGTTCTTC